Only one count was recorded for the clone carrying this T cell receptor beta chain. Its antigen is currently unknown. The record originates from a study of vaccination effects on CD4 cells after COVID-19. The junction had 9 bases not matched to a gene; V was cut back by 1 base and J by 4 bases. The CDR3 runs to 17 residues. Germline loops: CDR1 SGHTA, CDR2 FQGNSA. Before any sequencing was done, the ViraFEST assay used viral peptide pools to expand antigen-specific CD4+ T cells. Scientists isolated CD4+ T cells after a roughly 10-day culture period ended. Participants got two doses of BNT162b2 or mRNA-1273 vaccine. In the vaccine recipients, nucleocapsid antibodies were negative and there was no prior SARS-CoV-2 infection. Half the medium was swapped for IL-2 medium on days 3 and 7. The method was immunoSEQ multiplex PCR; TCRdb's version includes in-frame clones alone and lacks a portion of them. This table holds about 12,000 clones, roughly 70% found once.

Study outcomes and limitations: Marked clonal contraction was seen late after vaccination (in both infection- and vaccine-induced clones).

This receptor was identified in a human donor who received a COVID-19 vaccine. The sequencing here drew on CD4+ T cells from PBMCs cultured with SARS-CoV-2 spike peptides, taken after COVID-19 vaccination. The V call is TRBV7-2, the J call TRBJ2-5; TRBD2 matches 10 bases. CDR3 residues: CASSLGVSSGGAETQYF. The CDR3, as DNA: TGTGCCAGCAGCTTAGGAGTATCGAGCGGGGGGGCAGAGACCCAGTACTTC.